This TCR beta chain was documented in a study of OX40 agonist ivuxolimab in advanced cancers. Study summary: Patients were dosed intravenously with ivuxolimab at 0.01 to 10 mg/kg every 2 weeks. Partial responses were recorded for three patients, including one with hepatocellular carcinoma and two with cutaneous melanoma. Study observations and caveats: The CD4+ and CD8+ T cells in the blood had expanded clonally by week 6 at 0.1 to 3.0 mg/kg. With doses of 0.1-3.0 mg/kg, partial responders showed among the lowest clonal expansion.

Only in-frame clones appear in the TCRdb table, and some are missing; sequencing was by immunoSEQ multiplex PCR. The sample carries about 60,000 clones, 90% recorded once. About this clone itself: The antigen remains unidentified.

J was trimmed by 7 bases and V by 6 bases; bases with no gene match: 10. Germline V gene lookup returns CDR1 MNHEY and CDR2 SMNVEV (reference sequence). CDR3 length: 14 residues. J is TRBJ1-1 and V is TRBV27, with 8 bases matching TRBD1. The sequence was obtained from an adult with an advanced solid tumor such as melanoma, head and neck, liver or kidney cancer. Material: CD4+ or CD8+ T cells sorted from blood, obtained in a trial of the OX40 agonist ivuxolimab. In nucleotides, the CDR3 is TGTGCCAGCAGCGGAACAGGGGGGAGAATTGAAGCTTTCTTT. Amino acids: CASSGTGGRIEAFF.